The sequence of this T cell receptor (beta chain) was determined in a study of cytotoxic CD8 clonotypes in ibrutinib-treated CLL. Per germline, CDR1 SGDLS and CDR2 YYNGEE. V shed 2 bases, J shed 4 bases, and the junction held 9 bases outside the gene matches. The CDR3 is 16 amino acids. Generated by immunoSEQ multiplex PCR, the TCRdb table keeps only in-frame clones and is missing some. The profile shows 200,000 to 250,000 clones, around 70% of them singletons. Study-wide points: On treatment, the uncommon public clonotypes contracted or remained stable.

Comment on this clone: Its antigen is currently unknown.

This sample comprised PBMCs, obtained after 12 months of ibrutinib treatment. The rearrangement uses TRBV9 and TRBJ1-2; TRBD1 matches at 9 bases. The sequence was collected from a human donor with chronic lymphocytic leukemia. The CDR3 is CASSVGTGFTTYGYTF. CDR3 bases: TGTGCCAGCAGCGTGGGGACAGGGTTTACGACCTATGGCTACACCTTC.